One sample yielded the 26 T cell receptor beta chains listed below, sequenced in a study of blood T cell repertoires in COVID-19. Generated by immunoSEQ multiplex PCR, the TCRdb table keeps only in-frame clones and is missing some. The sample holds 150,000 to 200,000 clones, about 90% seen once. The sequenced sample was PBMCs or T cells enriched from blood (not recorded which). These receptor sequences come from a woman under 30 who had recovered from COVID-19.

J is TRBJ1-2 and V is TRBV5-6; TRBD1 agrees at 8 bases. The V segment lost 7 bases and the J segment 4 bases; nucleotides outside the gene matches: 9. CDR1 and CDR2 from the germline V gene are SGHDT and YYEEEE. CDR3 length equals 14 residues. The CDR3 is CASRRTGRSYGYTF. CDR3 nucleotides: TGTGCCAGCCGACGGACAGGGAGGTCCTATGGCTACACCTTC.

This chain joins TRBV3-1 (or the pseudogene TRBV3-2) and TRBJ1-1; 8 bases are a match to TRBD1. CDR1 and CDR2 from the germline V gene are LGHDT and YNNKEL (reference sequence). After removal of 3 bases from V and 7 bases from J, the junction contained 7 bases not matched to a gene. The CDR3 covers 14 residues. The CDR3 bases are TGTGCCAGCAGCCATACCCCAGGGGGCGGTGAAGCTTTCTTT. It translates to CASSHTPGGGEAFF.

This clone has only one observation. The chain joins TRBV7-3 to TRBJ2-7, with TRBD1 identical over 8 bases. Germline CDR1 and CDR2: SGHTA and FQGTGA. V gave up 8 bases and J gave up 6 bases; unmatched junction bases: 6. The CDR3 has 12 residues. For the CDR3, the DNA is TGTGCCAGCGGCGAACAGGGGGGCGAGCAGTACTTC. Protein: CASGEQGGEQYF.

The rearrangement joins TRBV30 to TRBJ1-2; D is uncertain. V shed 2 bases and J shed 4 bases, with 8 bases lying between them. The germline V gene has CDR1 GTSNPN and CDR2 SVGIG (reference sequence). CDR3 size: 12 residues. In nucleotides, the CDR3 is TGTGCCTGGAGTTTAATGAGCTATGGCTACACCTTC. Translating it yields CAWSLMSYGYTF.

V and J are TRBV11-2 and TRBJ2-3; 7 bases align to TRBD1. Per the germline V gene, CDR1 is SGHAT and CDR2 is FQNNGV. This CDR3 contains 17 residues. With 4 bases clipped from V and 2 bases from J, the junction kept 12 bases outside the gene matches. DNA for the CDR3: TGTGCCAGCAGCTCTACCCTACAGGGGCAGGACACAGATACGCAGTATTTT. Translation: CASSSTLQGQDTDTQYF.

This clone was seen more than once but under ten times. CDR3 sequence (DNA): TGTGCCAGCAGCGCCGAGCCTGAAGCCCCAGAGACCCAGTACTTC. Protein product: CASSAEPEAPETQYF. The chain recombines TRBV9 with TRBJ2-5; D unresolved. V gave up 3 bases and J gave up 4 bases, with 16 bases separating them. This CDR3 is built from 15 residues. Germline V gene lookup returns CDR1 SGDLS and CDR2 YYNGEE. The whole variable domain, remainder taken from reference TRBV9 and TRBJ2-5, is DSGVTQTPKHLITATGQRVTLRCSPRSGDLSVYWYQQSLDQGLQFLIQYYNGEERAKGNILERFSAQQFPDLHSELNLSSLELGDSALYFCASSAEPEAPETQYFGPGTRLLVL.

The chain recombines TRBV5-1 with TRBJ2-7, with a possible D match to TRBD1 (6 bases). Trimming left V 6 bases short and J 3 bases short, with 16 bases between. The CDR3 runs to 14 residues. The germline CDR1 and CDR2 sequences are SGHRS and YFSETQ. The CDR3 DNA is TGCGCCAGCACTGGGGACAATCCCCTCTACGAGCAGTACTTC. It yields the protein CASTGDNPLYEQYF.

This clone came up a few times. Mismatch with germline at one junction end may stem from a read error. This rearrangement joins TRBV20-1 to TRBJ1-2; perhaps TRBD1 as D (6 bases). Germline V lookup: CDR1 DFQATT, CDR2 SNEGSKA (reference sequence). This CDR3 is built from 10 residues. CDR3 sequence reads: CSADPRQDLF. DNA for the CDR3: TGCAGTGCTGACCCGAGACAGGATCTCTTC.

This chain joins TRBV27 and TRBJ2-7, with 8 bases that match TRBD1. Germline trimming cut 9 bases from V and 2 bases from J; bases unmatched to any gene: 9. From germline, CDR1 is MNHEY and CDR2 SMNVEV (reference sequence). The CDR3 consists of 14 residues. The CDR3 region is CASRAGTGTYEQYF. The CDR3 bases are TGTGCCAGTAGGGCCGGGACAGGAACCTACGAGCAGTACTTC.

The chain's CDR3 is CASSLTTGYFDSPLHF. The CDR3 DNA follows: TGTGCCAGCAGTTTAACGACAGGGTATTTTGATTCACCCCTCCACTTT. This chain uses TRBV2 with TRBJ1-6, with 7 positions matching TRBD1. Looked up from germline, CDR1 is SNHLY and CDR2 is FYNNEI. The CDR3 runs to 16 residues. V gave up 5 bases and J gave up 8 bases; unmatched junction bases: 12. Combining the CDR3 with reference TRBV2 and TRBJ1-6 gives the whole variable domain EPEVTQTPSHQVTQMGQEVILRCVPISNHLYFYWYRQILGQKVEFLVSFYNNEISEKSEIFDDQFSVERPDGSNFTLKIRSTKLEDSAMYFCASSLTTGYFDSPLHFGNGTRLTVT.

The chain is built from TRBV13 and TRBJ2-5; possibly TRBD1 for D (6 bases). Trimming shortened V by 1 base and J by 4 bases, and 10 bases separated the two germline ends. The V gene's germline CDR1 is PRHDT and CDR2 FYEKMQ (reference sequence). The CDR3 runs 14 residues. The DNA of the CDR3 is TGTGCCAGCAGCTTAGAGGCCAGGGGAGAGACCCAGTACTTC. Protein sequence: CASSLEARGETQYF.

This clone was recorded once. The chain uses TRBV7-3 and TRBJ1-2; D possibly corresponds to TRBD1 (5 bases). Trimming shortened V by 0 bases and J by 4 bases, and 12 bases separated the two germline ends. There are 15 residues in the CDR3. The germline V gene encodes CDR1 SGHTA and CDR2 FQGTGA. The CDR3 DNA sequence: TGTGCCAGCAGCTTAACTCCCGGGGGTGGCTATGGCTACACCTTC. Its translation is CASSLTPGGGYGYTF.

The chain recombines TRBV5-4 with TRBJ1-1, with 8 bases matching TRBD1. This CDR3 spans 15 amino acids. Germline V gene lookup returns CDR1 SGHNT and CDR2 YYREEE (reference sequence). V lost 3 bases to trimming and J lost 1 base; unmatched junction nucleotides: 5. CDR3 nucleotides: TGTGCCAGCAGCTGGATGACAGGGGCGAACACTGAAGCTTTCTTT. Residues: CASSWMTGANTEAFF.

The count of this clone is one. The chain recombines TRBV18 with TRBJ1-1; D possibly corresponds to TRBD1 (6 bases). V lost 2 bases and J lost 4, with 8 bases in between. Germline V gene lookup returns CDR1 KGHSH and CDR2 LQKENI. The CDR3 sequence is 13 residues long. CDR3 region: CASSPYRATEAFF. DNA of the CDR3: TGTGCCAGCTCACCATACAGGGCCACTGAAGCTTTCTTT.

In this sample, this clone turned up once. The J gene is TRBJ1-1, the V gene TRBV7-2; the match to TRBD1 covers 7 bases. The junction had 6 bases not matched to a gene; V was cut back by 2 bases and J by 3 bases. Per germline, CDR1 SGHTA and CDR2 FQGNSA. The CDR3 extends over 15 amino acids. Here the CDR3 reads CASSLPRDSHTEAFF. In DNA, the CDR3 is TGTGCCAGCAGCTTACCCCGGGACAGCCACACTGAAGCTTTCTTT.

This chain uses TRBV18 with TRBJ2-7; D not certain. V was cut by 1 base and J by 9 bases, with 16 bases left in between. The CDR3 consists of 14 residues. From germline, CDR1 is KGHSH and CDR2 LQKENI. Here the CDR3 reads CASSPRATPTGQYF. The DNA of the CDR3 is TGTGCCAGCTCACCACGAGCCACCCCAACCGGGCAGTACTTC.

The CDR3: CASSSTYREQYF. The CDR3 DNA follows: TGTGCCAGCAGCTCGACGTACAGGGAGCAGTACTTC. The V and J genes are TRBV7-9 and TRBJ2-7; D is perhaps TRBD1 (5 bases). Germline loops: CDR1 SEHNR, CDR2 FQNEAQ (reference sequence). V lost 4 bases and J lost 7, with 11 bases in between. The CDR3 length is 12 residues.

The CDR3 DNA is TGTGCCACCAGTGATTTGAGGGAGGCCGGGGAGCTGTTTTTT. It encodes CATSDLREAGELFF. The chain links TRBV24-1 to TRBJ2-2; a possible D gene is TRBD2 (6 bases). Germline loops: CDR1 KGHDR, CDR2 SFDVKD. This CDR3 contains 14 residues. V lost 0 bases and J lost 6, with 7 bases in between.

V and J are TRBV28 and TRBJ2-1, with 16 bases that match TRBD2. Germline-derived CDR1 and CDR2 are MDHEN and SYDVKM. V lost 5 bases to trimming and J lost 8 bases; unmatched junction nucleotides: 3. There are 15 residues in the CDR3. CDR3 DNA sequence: TGTGCCAGCAGTCCCGGGACTAGCGGGGGGGATGAGCAGTTCTTC. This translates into CASSPGTSGGDEQFF. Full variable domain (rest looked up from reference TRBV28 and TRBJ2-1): DVKVTQSSRYLVKRTGEKVFLECVQDMDHENMFWYRQDPGLGLRLIYFSYDVKMKEKGDIPEGYSVSREKKERFSLILESASTNQTSMYLCASSPGTSGGDEQFFGPGTRLTVL.

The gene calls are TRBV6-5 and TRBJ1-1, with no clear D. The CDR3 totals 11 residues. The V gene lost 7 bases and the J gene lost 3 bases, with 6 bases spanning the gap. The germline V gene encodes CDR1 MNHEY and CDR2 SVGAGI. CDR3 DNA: TGTGCCAGCACCACGGACACTGAAGCTTTCTTT. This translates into CASTTDTEAFF.

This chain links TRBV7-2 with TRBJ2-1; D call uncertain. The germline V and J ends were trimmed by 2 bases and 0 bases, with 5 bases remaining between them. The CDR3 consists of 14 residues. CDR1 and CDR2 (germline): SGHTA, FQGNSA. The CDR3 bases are TGTGCCAGCAGCTTACCCTACTCCTACAATGAGCAGTTCTTC. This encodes CASSLPYSYNEQFF.

The CDR3 spells CASSTSRGRANEKLFF. Written as DNA, the CDR3 is TGTGCCAGCAGTACAAGCAGGGGGCGCGCTAATGAAAAACTGTTTTTT. The V call is TRBV28, the J call TRBJ1-4; TRBD1 matches 8 bases. This CDR3 contains 16 residues. The V segment lost 5 bases and the J segment 3 bases; nucleotides outside the gene matches: 8. CDR1 and CDR2 from the germline V gene are MDHEN and SYDVKM. The variable domain in full, completed from reference TRBV28 and TRBJ1-4, reads DVKVTQSSRYLVKRTGEKVFLECVQDMDHENMFWYRQDPGLGLRLIYFSYDVKMKEKGDIPEGYSVSREKKERFSLILESASTNQTSMYLCASSTSRGRANEKLFFGSGTQLSVL.

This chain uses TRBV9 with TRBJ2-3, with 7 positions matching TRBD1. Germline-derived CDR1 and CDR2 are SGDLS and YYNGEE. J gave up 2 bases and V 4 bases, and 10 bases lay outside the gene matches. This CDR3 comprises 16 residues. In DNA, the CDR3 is TGTGCCAGCAGCCCTGAGGGGGCAGCCCACACAGATACGCAGTATTTT. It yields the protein CASSPEGAAHTDTQYF.

CDR3 coding DNA: TGTGCCAGCAGCCGGGGGACAGGTGAAGCTTTCTTT. Amino acids: CASSRGTGEAFF. The V gene is TRBV3-1 (or the pseudogene TRBV3-2), the J gene TRBJ1-1, with 8 bases lining up with TRBD1. The trim removed 4 bases at V and 7 bases at J, leaving 2 bases unmatched. Germline V gene data show CDR1 as LGHDT and CDR2 as YNNKEL (reference sequence). CDR3 length equals 12 residues.

The CDR3 protein is CASSLRRDQPQHF. In DNA, the CDR3 is TGTGCCAGCAGCTTACGCAGGGATCAGCCCCAGCATTTT. V gene TRBV7-9 combines with J gene TRBJ1-5, with D tentatively TRBD1 (5 bases). The CDR3 sequence is 13 residues long. Trimming took off 2 bases at V and 5 bases at J, with 7 bases between the two ends. Germline V gene sequence: CDR1 SEHNR, CDR2 FQNEAQ (reference sequence).

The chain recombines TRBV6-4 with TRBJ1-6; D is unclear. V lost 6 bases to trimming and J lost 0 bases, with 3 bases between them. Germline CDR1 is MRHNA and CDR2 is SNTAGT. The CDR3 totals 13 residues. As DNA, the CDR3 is TGTGCCAGCAGGAGCTCCTATAATTCACCCCTCCACTTT. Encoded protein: CASRSSYNSPLHF.